A selection of T cell receptor beta chains follows, all from one sample in a study of blood T cell repertoires in COVID-19. Sequencing used immunoSEQ multiplex PCR; TCRdb keeps in-frame clones, though not all of them. This sample carries 68,000 or so clones, more than 85% of them seen once, and the ten largest clones take about 7%. Material: peripheral blood. These receptors came from a man aged 35-49 years with COVID-19, enrolled during active disease. The CDR3 runs from the conserved cysteine through the conserved F or W. The D gene is left open where the match is weak. Some rows have no size entry. The others give once, few or many, or a class for an expanded clone.

v_call	clone_size	j_call	d_call	cdr3_aa	cdr3_nt
TRBV7-9	-	TRBJ2-2	TRBD1	CASSSTGTGAGELFF	TGTGCCAGCAGCTCAACCGGGACAGGGGCCGGGGAGCTGTTTTTT
TRBV6-1	-	TRBJ2-7	-	CASSERGYEQYF	TGTGCCAGCAGTGAACGGGGATACGAGCAGTACTTC
TRBV6-5	-	TRBJ1-1	TRBD1	CASSPRTGNTEAFF	TGTGCCAGCAGTCCTCGGACAGGGAACACTGAAGCTTTCTTT
TRBV6-5	-	TRBJ1-2	TRBD1	CASTIRTGTYYGYTF	TGTGCCAGCACCATTCGGACAGGCACCTACTATGGCTACACCTTC
TRBV2	-	TRBJ2-7	TRBD2	CASNTKRGTYEQYF	TGTGCCAGCAATACTAAGCGGGGGACCTACGAGCAGTACTTC
TRBV15	few	TRBJ1-2	TRBD1	CATSQGQSNYGYTF	TGTGCCACCAGCCAGGGACAGTCTAACTATGGCTACACCTTC
TRBV9	-	TRBJ2-1	TRBD1	CASSATGTASYNEQFF	TGTGCCAGCAGCGCTACCGGGACAGCCTCCTACAATGAGCAGTTCTTC
TRBV5-1	-	TRBJ2-2	TRBD2	CASSSTSGGNTGELFF	TGCGCCAGCAGCTCGACTAGCGGGGGGAACACCGGGGAGCTGTTTTTT
TRBV2	-	TRBJ2-4	-	CASRAGVNIQYF	TGTGCCAGCAGGGCAGGGGTAAACATTCAGTACTTC
TRBV6-5	-	TRBJ1-1	-	CASSVRQDTEAFF	TGTGCCAGCAGCGTTAGACAGGACACTGAAGCTTTCTTT
TRBV18	-	TRBJ1-6	TRBD1	CASSPRTGGSADNSPLHF	TGTGCCAGCTCACCAAGGACAGGGGGCTCGGCCGATAATTCACCCCTCCACTTT
TRBV19	-	TRBJ1-1	TRBD1	CATRTGVMNTEAFF	TGTGCCACCAGAACAGGGGTCATGAACACTGAAGCTTTCTTT
TRBV6-5	-	TRBJ2-2	TRBD1	CASSLQGAPGELFF	TGTGCCAGCAGTCTACAGGGGGCGCCCGGGGAGCTGTTTTTT